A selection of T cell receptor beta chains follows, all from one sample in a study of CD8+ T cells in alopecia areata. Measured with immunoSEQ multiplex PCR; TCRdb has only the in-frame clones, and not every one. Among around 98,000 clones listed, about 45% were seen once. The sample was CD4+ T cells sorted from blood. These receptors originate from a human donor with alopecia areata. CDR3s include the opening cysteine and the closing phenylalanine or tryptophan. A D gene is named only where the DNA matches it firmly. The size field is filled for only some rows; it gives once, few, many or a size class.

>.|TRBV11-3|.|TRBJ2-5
CASSKVRLETQYF
TGTGCCAGCAGCAAAGTTCGGTTGGAGACCCAGTACTTC
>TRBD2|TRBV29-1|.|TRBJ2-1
CSVGTSGRYEQFF
TGCAGCGTCGGGACTAGCGGGAGGTATGAGCAGTTCTTC
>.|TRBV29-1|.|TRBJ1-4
CSVGRDGAPNEKLFF
TGCAGCGTTGGCCGGGACGGAGCGCCTAATGAAAAACTGTTTTTT
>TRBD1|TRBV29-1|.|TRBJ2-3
CSVVGGTGHMDTQYF
TGCAGCGTTGTCGGAGGGACAGGCCACATGGATACGCAGTATTTT
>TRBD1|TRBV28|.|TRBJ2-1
CASSSVTGKSEQFF
TGTGCCAGCAGTTCCGTGACAGGGAAGAGTGAGCAGTTCTTC
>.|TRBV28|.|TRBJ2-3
CACREVSTDTQYF
TGTGCCTGCCGAGAAGTAAGCACAGATACGCAGTATTTT
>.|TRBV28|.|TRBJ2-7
CASSLGGPHEQYF
TGTGCCAGCAGTTTAGGGGGGCCCCACGAGCAGTACTTC
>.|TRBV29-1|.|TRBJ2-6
CSVEGSATTSGANVLTF
TGCAGCGTTGAAGGTTCAGCAACCACCTCTGGGGCCAACGTCCTGACTTTC
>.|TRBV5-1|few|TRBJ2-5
CASSPLVEETQYF
TGCGCCAGCAGCCCGTTAGTGGAAGAGACCCAGTACTTC
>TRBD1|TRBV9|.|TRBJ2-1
CASSDRDRDYNEQFF
TGTGCCAGCAGCGACCGGGACAGAGATTACAATGAGCAGTTCTTC
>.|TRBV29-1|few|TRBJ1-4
CSVQESREKLFF
TGCAGCGTTCAGGAATCTCGAGAAAAACTGTTTTTT
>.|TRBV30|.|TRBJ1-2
CAWSLDLKGYTF
TGTGCCTGGAGCCTGGACTTGAAAGGCTACACCTTC
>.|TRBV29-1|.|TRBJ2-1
CSAASRPSSYNEQFF
TGCAGCGCCGCGTCCCGCCCAAGCTCCTACAATGAGCAGTTCTTC
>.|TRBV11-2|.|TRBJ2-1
CASSPTYNEQFF
TGTGCCAGCAGTCCAACCTACAATGAGCAGTTCTTC
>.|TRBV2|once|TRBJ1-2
CASSDWSVANYGYTF
TGTGCCAGCAGTGATTGGTCAGTAGCTAACTATGGCTACACCTTC
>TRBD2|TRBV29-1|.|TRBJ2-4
CSGRDLLTSQKNIQYF
TGCAGCGGGCGAGACCTCTTGACTAGCCAGAAAAACATTCAGTACTTC
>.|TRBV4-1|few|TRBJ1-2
CASSRGDGTKPRALFGYTF
TGCGCCAGCAGCCGGGGTGACGGAACAAAACCCCGGGCGCTGTTCGGCTACACCTTC
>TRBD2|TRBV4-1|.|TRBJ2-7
CASSQSTSGYSYEQYF
TGCGCCAGCAGCCAATCGACTAGCGGCTACTCCTACGAGCAGTACTTC
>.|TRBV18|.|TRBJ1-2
CASSRTENYGYTF
TGTGCCAGCTCTCGGACAGAAAACTATGGCTACACCTTC
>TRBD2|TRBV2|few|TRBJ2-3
CAGVRRERGDTQYF
TGTGCAGGGGTGAGGCGGGAGCGAGGAGATACGCAGTATTTT
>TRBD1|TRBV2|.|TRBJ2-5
CASKGGWGETQYF
TGTGCCAGCAAAGGGGGCTGGGGAGAGACCCAGTACTTC
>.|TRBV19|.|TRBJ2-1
CARQASTVQFF
TGTGCCAGACAAGCCTCGACAGTGCAGTTCTTC
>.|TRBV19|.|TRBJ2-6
CASSRRPYSGANVLTF
TGTGCCAGTAGTCGGCGGCCCTACTCTGGGGCCAACGTCCTGACTTTC
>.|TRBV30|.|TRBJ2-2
CAWSVLGTGELFF
TGTGCCTGGAGTGTATTAGGCACCGGGGAGCTGTTTTTT
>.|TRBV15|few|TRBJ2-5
CATSERRGGETQYF
TGTGCCACCAGCGAGCGTCGGGGTGGAGAGACCCAGTACTTC
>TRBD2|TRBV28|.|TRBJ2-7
CASSLWALREERYEQYF
TGTGCCAGCAGTTTATGGGCGTTGCGGGAGGAAAGGTACGAGCAGTACTTC
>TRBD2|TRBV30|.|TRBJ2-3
CAWTYGTTLADTQYF
TGTGCCTGGACATATGGGACTACCCTGGCGGATACGCAGTATTTT
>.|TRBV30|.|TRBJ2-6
CAWSVRTSGANVLTF
TGTGCCTGGAGTGTACGAACCTCTGGGGCCAACGTCCTGACTTTC